This entry features one TCR beta chain sequence. What it binds is unknown. The entry originates in a study of T cell repertoires in cytomegalovirus infection. General observations from the study: Clonotypes of TCR beta that were HLA-C-restricted and CMV-specific dominated the ex vivo response.

MiXCR, run by TCRdb on the reads, gives a single entry per CDR3 protein. The table shows 700,000 to 900,000 distinct CDR3 sequences, with about 27% occurring only once. Per germline, CDR1 DFQATT and CDR2 SNEGSKA (reference sequence). Trimming took 0 bases from V and 8 from J, leaving 16 bases between them. The CDR3 contains 14 residues. The sequence was collected from a human donor in good health (CMV status not recorded). Some clones in this sample may be carry-over from other donors' samples. The chain combines TRBV20-1 with TRBJ1-2; no firm D call. The sequences come from cultured CD8+ T cells from PBMCs, collected from culture after CMV antigen stimulation. As DNA, the CDR3 is TGCAGTGCTAGAGATCCGGCGGAGGTGATCGGCTACACCTTC. Its translation is CSARDPAEVIGYTF.